The source of this TCR beta chain is a study of lymphopenia after photon versus proton radiotherapy. The ends were cut back, 2 bases at V and 3 bases at J, with 14 bases in the middle. Looked up from germline, CDR1 is MGHDK and CDR2 is SYGVNS. The length of the CDR3 is 16 residues. With respect to this clone: Its antigen is still unknown.

Regarding the study as a whole: Larger post-nadir TCR diversity loss correlated inversely with survival in deceased patients. Photon-treated patients lost naive T cells and TCR diversity; proton-treated stayed stable. Oligoclonal CD8+ Temra expansion after nadir drove photon patients' diversity drop.

Profiling relied on immunoSEQ multiplex PCR, and the TCRdb table lists in-frame clones only, not all of them. The data show 60,000 or so clones, with 75% to 90% seen just once and 13% held by the top ten. The sequenced sample was peripheral blood, obtained from a patient treated with proton-based radiotherapy. The V and J genes are TRBV25-1 and TRBJ2-1; no definite D call. The receptor was isolated from an elderly man with esophageal cancer. The CDR3 reads CASSEALGSGYNEQFF. CDR3 DNA: TGTGCCAGCAGTGAAGCTCTAGGGTCGGGCTACAATGAGCAGTTCTTC.